The rows below give T cell receptor beta chains drawn from one sample of a study of cytomegalovirus exposure and HLA in healthy donors. Sequencing was performed with immunoSEQ multiplex PCR; in TCRdb, only in-frame clones are kept and a portion is missing. The profile shows over 150,000 clones, roughly 82% of them singletons. Sample: PBMCs. The origin of the receptors is a man aged 45-60 years in good health and CMV-seropositive. CDR3s include the opening cysteine and the closing phenylalanine or tryptophan. Each record gives: clone size, V gene, D gene, J gene, CDR3 DNA, CDR3 protein. The D gene is left open where the match is weak. Clone sizes are given selectively: once, few, many, or a class where the clone is expanded.

once,TRBV5-6,.,TRBJ2-2,TGTGCCAGCAGCTTGGCCGGAGTGTCTGACGGGGAGCTGTTTTTT,CASSLAGVSDGELFF
.,TRBV10-3,.,TRBJ1-4,TGTGCCACCGCCAATAAGGCGGGCTCGGATGAAAAACTGTTTTTT,CATANKAGSDEKLFF
.,TRBV7-9,.,TRBJ2-7,TGTGCCAGCAGCTTAGTATCTGGCGGGCAAAGCTCCTACGAGCAGTACTTC,CASSLVSGGQSSYEQYF
.,TRBV2,.,TRBJ1-4,TGTGCCAGCAATCGAGGGACATCCGAAAAACTGTTTTTT,CASNRGTSEKLFF
.,TRBV15,TRBD1,TRBJ2-7,TGTGCCACCGGGACAGGGCCCTACGAGCAGTACTTC,CATGTGPYEQYF
.,TRBV7-9,TRBD1,TRBJ1-2,TGTGCCAGCAGCTTAGTAGGGACAGACACTTACTATGGCTACACCTTC,CASSLVGTDTYYGYTF
.,TRBV11-2,.,TRBJ1-2,TGTGCCAGCAGCTTAAGTACAGATAATGGCTACACCTTC,CASSLSTDNGYTF
.,TRBV10-3,.,TRBJ2-2,TGTGCCATCGTTTCGACACCCGACACCGGGGAGCTGTTTTTT,CAIVSTPDTGELFF
once,TRBV30,.,TRBJ1-4,TGTGCCCCTATAAGTACGGACAAGGATGAAAAACTGTTTTTT,CAPISTDKDEKLFF
.,TRBV7-9,.,TRBJ2-5,TGTTCCAGCAGCTCGACGCGGGGAGTTAGCCAAGAGACCCAGTACTTC,CSSSSTRGVSQETQYF
.,TRBV5-5,.,TRBJ2-1,TGTGCCAGCAGCCTGGCCGGATGGAGGGCAACCAGCTCCTACAATGAGCAGTTCTTC,CASSLAGWRATSSYNEQFF
.,TRBV5-4,TRBD2,TRBJ2-5,TGTGCCAGCAGCCCGGGGACTAGCGGGGGGACAAAGGGGACCCAGTACTTC,CASSPGTSGGTKGTQYF
.,TRBV30,TRBD1,TRBJ1-5,TGTGCCTGGAGTGTGACAGGGATGGGTCAGCCCCAGCATTTT,CAWSVTGMGQPQHF
.,TRBV5-6,TRBD2,TRBJ2-5,TGTGCCAGCAGCGGGAGGGCTAGCGGACAAGAGACCCAGTACTTC,CASSGRASGQETQYF
.,TRBV5-4,.,TRBJ2-7,TGTGCCAGCAGCTGGGGCGCCTACGAGCAGTACTTC,CASSWGAYEQYF
.,TRBV13,.,TRBJ2-3,TGTGCCAGCAGCGCCCGCTTGGGGCGTGCGACAGATACGCAGTATTTT,CASSARLGRATDTQYF
.,TRBV28,.,TRBJ2-1,TGTGCCAGCAGTTTGGGAGTCAATGAGCAGTTCTTC,CASSLGVNEQFF
few,TRBV5-1,.,TRBJ1-2,TGCGCCAGCAGCTTGGGGTCAGGGGAAAACTATGGCTACACCTTC,CASSLGSGENYGYTF
.,TRBV28,.,TRBJ2-1,TGTGCCAGCAATCAACCACCTAGCTTGCTCGGGAATGAGCAGTTCTTC,CASNQPPSLLGNEQFF
.,TRBV4-3,TRBD1,TRBJ1-1,TGCGCCAGCAGCGCTACCCTACAGGGGTTTGAAGCTTTCTTT,CASSATLQGFEAFF
few,TRBV5-1,.,TRBJ2-7,TGCGCCAGCAGCCCCCCCGGTGGCGGCGCCTCCTACGAGCAGTACTTC,CASSPPGGGASYEQYF
.,TRBV5-4,.,TRBJ1-2,TGTGCCAGCAGCTTGGGGGGAGCTGGCTATGGCTACACCTTC,CASSLGGAGYGYTF
.,TRBV13,TRBD1,TRBJ1-2,TGTGCCAGCAGCCGGGACAGGGGGGACTATGGCTACACCTTC,CASSRDRGDYGYTF
.,TRBV28,.,TRBJ1-4,TGTGCCAGCAGTTTGGTTCAGGGGTCGGATGAAAAACTGTTTTTT,CASSLVQGSDEKLFF
.,TRBV4-3,TRBD1,TRBJ2-7,TGCGCCAGCAGCCGCCGACAGGGCTCCTACGAGCAGTACTTC,CASSRRQGSYEQYF
.,TRBV25-1,TRBD1,TRBJ2-4,TGTGCCACCCAGGGGGCGGCCAAAAACATTCAGTACTTC,CATQGAAKNIQYF
.,TRBV14,.,TRBJ1-1,TGTGCCAGCAGCCAAGAACTGAGGTCCACTGAAGCTTTCTTT,CASSQELRSTEAFF
.,TRBV28,TRBD1,TRBJ1-3,TGTGCCAGCAGTTTCTCGACAGGGGGCCCTGGAAACACCATATATTTT,CASSFSTGGPGNTIYF
.,TRBV4-1,TRBD1,TRBJ2-3,TGCGCCAGCAGCCGAACAGGGGCTCCCACAGATACGCAGTATTTT,CASSRTGAPTDTQYF
.,TRBV11-2,.,TRBJ1-6,TGTGCCAGCAGCCTTCGGACAGATCCCTATAATTCACCCCTCCACTTT,CASSLRTDPYNSPLHF
once,TRBV11-3,TRBD2,TRBJ2-3,TGTGCCAGCAGCTTCTCGGGACTAGCTGCAGATACGCAGTATTTT,CASSFSGLAADTQYF
.,TRBV5-1,TRBD1,TRBJ1-5,TGCGCCAGCAGCTTGGAGGGACAGACCAATCAGCCCCAGCATTTT,CASSLEGQTNQPQHF
.,TRBV9,TRBD1,TRBJ1-2,TGTGCCAGCAGCTCTCGACAGGGGTATGGCTACACCTTC,CASSSRQGYGYTF
.,TRBV2,.,TRBJ2-4,TGTGCCAGCAGTGAAGCAGGACAGAGACTAGCCAAAAACATTCAGTACTTC,CASSEAGQRLAKNIQYF
once,TRBV4-3,TRBD1,TRBJ1-2,TGCGCCAGCAGCCAAACCGAAGTAGGGACAGGGTGGAATGGCTACACCTTC,CASSQTEVGTGWNGYTF
.,TRBV6-6,.,TRBJ1-1,TGTGCCAGCAGCTTGGAGGGGGGGGTAACTGAAGCTTTCTTT,CASSLEGGVTEAFF
.,TRBV28,.,TRBJ1-2,TGTGCCAGCAGTTTAATTCTGGGGCAGGGAGGTGTCTATGGCTACACCTTC,CASSLILGQGGVYGYTF
.,TRBV4-3,.,TRBJ1-2,TGCGCCAGCAGCCAAGATCGGGGGGCAGGGTATGGCTACACCTTC,CASSQDRGAGYGYTF
few,TRBV6-6,TRBD1,TRBJ1-1,TGTGCCAGCCAACCGACAGGGGAAACTGAAGCTTTCTTT,CASQPTGETEAFF
.,TRBV6-4,.,TRBJ2-1,TGTGCCAGCAGAGACGATACGAGCTCCTACAATGAGCAGTTCTTC,CASRDDTSSYNEQFF